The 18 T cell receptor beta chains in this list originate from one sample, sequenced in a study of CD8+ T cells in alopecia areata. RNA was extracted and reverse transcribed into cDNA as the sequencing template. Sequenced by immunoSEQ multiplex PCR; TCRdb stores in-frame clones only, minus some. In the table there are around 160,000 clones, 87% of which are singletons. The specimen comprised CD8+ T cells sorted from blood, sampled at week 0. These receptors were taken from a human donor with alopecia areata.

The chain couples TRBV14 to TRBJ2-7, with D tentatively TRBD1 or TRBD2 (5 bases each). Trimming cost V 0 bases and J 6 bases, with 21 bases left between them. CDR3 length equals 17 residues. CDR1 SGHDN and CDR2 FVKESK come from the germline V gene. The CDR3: CASSQDNWDLVRGEQYF. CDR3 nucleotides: TGTGCCAGCAGCCAAGATAATTGGGACCTAGTTCGGGGCGAGCAGTACTTC.

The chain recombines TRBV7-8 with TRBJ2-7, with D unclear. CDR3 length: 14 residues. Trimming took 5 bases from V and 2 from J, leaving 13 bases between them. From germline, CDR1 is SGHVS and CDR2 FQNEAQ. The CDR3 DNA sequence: TGTGCCAGCAGCCCCCTTGCCGGAGCCTACGAGCAGTACTTC. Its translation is CASSPLAGAYEQYF.

Written as DNA, the CDR3 is TGTGCCAGCAGTTTATCGACAGGGCCTAATGAGCAGTTCTTC. It specifies CASSLSTGPNEQFF. The chain has TRBV27 and TRBJ2-1; 7 nucleotides line up with TRBD1. CDR3 length: 14 residues. V was pared by 0 bases and J by 7 bases, with 3 bases of the junction left unmatched. The V gene's germline CDR1 is MNHEY and CDR2 SMNVEV (reference sequence).

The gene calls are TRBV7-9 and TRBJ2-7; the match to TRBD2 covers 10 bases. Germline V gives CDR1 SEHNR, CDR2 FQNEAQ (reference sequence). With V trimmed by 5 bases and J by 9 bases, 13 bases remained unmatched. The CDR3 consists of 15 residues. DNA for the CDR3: TGTGCCAGCAGCCGTGAGGCTAGCGGGAGAATCGCGCAGTACTTC. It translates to CASSREASGRIAQYF.

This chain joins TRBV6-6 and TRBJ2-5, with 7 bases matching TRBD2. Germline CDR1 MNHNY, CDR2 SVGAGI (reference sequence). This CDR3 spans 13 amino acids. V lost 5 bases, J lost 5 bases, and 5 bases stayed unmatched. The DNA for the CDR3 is TGTGCCAGCAGTCCCCTCGGGAGGGAGACCCAGTACTTC. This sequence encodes CASSPLGRETQYF.

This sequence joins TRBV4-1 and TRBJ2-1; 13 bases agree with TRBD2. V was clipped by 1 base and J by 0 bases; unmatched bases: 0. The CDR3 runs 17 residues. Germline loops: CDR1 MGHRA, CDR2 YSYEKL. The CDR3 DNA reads TGCGCCAGCAGCCAAGGGACTAGCGGGAGCTCCTACAATGAGCAGTTCTTC. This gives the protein CASSQGTSGSSYNEQFF.

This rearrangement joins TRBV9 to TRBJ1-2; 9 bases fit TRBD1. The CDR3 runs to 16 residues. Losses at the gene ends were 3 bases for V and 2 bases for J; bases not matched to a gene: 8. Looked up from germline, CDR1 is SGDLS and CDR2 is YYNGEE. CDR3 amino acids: CASSDNYRGQNYGYTF. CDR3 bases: TGTGCCAGCAGCGACAACTACAGGGGGCAGAACTATGGCTACACCTTC.

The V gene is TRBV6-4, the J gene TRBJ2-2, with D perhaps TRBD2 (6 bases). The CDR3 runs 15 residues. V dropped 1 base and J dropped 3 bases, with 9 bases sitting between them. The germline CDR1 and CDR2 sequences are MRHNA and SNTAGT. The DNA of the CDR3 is TGTGCCAGCAGTGACTGGGGGGATGACACCGGGGAGCTGTTTTTT. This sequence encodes CASSDWGDDTGELFF.

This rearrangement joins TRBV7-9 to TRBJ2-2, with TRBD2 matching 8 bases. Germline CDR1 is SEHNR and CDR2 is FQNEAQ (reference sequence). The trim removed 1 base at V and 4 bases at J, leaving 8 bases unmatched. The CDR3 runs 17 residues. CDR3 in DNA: TGTGCCAGCAGCTTAGGCTCAGCGGGAGCTTTCACCGGGGAGCTGTTTTTT. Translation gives CASSLGSAGAFTGELFF.

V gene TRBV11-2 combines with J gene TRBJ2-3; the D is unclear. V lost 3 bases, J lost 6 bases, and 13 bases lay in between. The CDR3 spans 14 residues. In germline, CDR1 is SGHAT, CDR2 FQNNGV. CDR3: CASSFGYYPDTQYF. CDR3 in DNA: TGTGCCAGCAGCTTCGGGTACTACCCCGATACGCAGTATTTT. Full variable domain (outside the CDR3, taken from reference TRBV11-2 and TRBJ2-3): EAGVAQSPRYKIIEKRQSVAFWCNPISGHATLYWYQQILGQGPKLLIQFQNNGVVDDSQLPKDRFSAERLKGVDSTLKIQPAKLEDSAVYLCASSFGYYPDTQYFGPGTRLTVL.

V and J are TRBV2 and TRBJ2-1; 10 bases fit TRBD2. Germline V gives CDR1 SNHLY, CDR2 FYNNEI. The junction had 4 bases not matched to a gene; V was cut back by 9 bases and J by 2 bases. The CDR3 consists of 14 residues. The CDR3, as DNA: TGTGCCAGGGATCTAGCGGGAGCCTACAATGAGCAGTTCTTC. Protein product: CARDLAGAYNEQFF. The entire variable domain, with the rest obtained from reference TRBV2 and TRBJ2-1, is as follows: EPEVTQTPSHQVTQMGQEVILRCVPISNHLYFYWYRQILGQKVEFLVSFYNNEISEKSEIFDDQFSVERPDGSNFTLKIRSTKLEDSAMYFCARDLAGAYNEQFFGPGTRLTVL.

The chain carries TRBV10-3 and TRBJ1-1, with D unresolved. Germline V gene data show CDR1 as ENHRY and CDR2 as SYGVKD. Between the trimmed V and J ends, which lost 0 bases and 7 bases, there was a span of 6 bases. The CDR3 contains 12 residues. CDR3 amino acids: CAISESNGEAFF. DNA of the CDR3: TGTGCCATCAGTGAGTCAAACGGTGAAGCTTTCTTT.

Written as DNA, the CDR3 is TGTGCCAGCAGCTTATTCCCAACTAGCGGAGAGACCTACGAGCAGTACTTC. It codes for CASSLFPTSGETYEQYF. The V call is TRBV7-8, the J call TRBJ2-7, with 8 bases lining up with TRBD2. There are 17 residues in the CDR3. CDR1 and CDR2 from the germline V gene are SGHVS and FQNEAQ. V shed 2 bases, J shed 2 bases, and the junction held 11 bases outside the gene matches.

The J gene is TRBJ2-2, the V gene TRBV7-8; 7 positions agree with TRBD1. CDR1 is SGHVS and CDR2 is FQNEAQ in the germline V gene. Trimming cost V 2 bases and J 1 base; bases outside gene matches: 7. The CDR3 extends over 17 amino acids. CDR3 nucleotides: TGTGCCAGCAGCTTATTTTCGGGACAGCGGAACACCGGGGAGCTGTTTTTT. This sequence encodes CASSLFSGQRNTGELFF.

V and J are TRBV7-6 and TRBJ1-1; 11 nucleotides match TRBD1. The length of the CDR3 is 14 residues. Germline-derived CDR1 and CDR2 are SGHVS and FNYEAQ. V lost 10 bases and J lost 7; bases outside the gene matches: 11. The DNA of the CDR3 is TGTGCCACCGGGGTGTGGACAGGGGGCGATGAAGCTTTCTTT. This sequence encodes CATGVWTGGDEAFF.

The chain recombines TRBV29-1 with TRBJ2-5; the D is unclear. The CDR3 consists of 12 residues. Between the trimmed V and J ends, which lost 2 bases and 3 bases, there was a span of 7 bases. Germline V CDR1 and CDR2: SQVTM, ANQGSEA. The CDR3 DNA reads TGCAGCGTTGAACCGGTTAAAGAGACCCAGTACTTC. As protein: CSVEPVKETQYF. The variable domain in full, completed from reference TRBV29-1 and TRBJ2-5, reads SAVISQKPSRDICQRGTSLTIQCQVDSQVTMMFWYRQQPGQSLTLIATANQGSEATYESGFVIDKFPISRPNLTFSTLTVSNMSPEDSSIYLCSVEPVKETQYFGPGTRLLVL.

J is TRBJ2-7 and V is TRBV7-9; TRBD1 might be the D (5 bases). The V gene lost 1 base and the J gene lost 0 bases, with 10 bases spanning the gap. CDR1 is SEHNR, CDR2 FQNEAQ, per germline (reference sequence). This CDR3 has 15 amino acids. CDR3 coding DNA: TGTGCCAGCAGCTTAGAGCAGGACACCTCCTACGAGCAGTACTTC. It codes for CASSLEQDTSYEQYF.

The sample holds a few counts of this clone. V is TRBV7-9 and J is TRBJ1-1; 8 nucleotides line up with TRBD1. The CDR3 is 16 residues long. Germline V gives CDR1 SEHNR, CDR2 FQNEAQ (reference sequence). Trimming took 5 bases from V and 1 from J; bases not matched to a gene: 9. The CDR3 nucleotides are TGTGCCAGCAGCCATCCGGACAGGGCGGGGAACACTGAAGCTTTCTTT. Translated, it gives CASSHPDRAGNTEAFF. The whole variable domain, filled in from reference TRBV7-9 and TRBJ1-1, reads DTGVSQNPRHKITKRGQNVTFRCDPISEHNRLYWYRQTLGQGPEFLTYFQNEAQLEKSRLLSDRFSAERPKGSFSTLEIQRTEQGDSAMYLCASSHPDRAGNTEAFFGQGTRLTVV.